This T cell receptor beta chain was retrieved from a study of blood T cell repertoires in COVID-19. Study at large: Collection of acute and convalescent COVID-19 samples took place in the United States, Italy and Spain. PBMCs, B-cell-depleted T cells, or T cells provided the cDNA or gDNA that made up the material.

Germline CDR1 and CDR2: LGHDT and YNNKEL (reference sequence). The V gene lost 5 bases and the J gene lost 5 bases, with 6 bases spanning the gap. The length of the CDR3 is 11 residues. Recruits, aged about 18 to 100 years, lived in 25 or so US areas. Recovered participants had two consecutive negative NP/OP PCR tests, healthcare professional clearance, or symptom resolution. Clones were read by immunoSEQ multiplex PCR, and TCRdb kept only the in-frame ones, dropping some. The sample lists approximately 490,000 clones, roughly 87% occurring once. The clonotype was recovered from a woman between 18 and 30 years old who had recovered from COVID-19. The rearrangement joins TRBV3-1 (or the pseudogene TRBV3-2) to TRBJ2-5; D call uncertain. Sequencing input: PBMCs or T cells enriched from blood (not recorded which). The CDR3 here is CASSLRETQYF. In nucleotides, the CDR3 is TGTGCCAGCAGCTTACGGGAGACCCAGTACTTC.